These T cell receptor beta chains were read from a single sample in a study of control samples from healthy donors and cancer patients. This table comes from immunoSEQ multiplex PCR, and its TCRdb copy is limited to in-frame clones, with some not included. The sample lists about 89,000 clones; around nine tenths were seen once. Material for sequencing was blood. The source of these receptors is a young man in good health. Both conserved end residues are part of each CDR3. Each record gives: V gene, J gene, clone size, D gene, CDR3 protein, CDR3 DNA. A D gene is named only where the DNA matches it firmly. Where a row states a size, it is once, few, many or the class of an expanded clone; other rows omit it.

V gene: TRBV7-9
J gene: TRBJ2-6
clone size: -
D gene: TRBD1
CDR3 protein: CASSIGQGESGANVLTF
CDR3 DNA: TGTGCCAGCAGCATAGGACAGGGAGAATCTGGGGCCAACGTCCTGACTTTC

V gene: TRBV7-2
J gene: TRBJ2-7
clone size: -
D gene: -
CDR3 protein: CASSPDSLGREQYF
CDR3 DNA: TGTGCCAGCAGCCCGGACTCTCTGGGGCGTGAGCAGTACTTC

V gene: TRBV7-3
J gene: TRBJ2-3
clone size: few
D gene: TRBD1
CDR3 protein: CASSQPLGGADTQYF
CDR3 DNA: TGTGCCAGCAGCCAGCCGTTAGGGGGCGCAGATACGCAGTATTTT

V gene: TRBV30
J gene: TRBJ1-1
clone size: -
D gene: -
CDR3 protein: CAWSVDTNTEAFF
CDR3 DNA: TGTGCCTGGAGTGTTGACACGAACACTGAAGCTTTCTTT

V gene: TRBV4-1
J gene: TRBJ1-3
clone size: -
D gene: -
CDR3 protein: CASSQVTTGSGNTIYF
CDR3 DNA: TGCGCCAGCAGCCAGGTTACAACAGGGTCCGGAAACACCATATATTTT

V gene: TRBV5-6
J gene: TRBJ2-1
clone size: -
D gene: -
CDR3 protein: CASTASPYNEQFF
CDR3 DNA: TGTGCCAGCACAGCTTCTCCCTACAATGAGCAGTTCTTC

V gene: TRBV27
J gene: TRBJ1-2
clone size: once
D gene: -
CDR3 protein: CASSPLPGPIYGYTF
CDR3 DNA: TGTGCCAGCAGTCCCCTCCCGGGGCCGATATATGGCTACACCTTC

V gene: TRBV27
J gene: TRBJ2-3
clone size: -
D gene: TRBD1
CDR3 protein: CASRGQGGNTQYF
CDR3 DNA: TGTGCCAGCAGGGGACAGGGTGGGAATACGCAGTATTTT

V gene: TRBV9
J gene: TRBJ2-3
clone size: -
D gene: TRBD2
CDR3 protein: CASSVGTSLTDTQYF
CDR3 DNA: TGTGCCAGCAGCGTGGGGACTAGCCTCACAGATACGCAGTATTTT

V gene: TRBV7-2
J gene: TRBJ1-1
clone size: -
D gene: TRBD1
CDR3 protein: CASSFSRDRAAFF
CDR3 DNA: TGTGCCAGCAGCTTTTCCCGGGACAGGGCGGCTTTCTTT

V gene: TRBV4-1
J gene: TRBJ1-2
clone size: -
D gene: -
CDR3 protein: CASSPTGDYGYTF
CDR3 DNA: TGCGCCAGCAGCCCGACCGGGGACTATGGCTACACCTTC

V gene: TRBV7-9
J gene: TRBJ1-3
clone size: -
D gene: -
CDR3 protein: CASSLRGINTIYF
CDR3 DNA: TGTGCCAGCAGCTTGCGAGGCATAAACACCATATATTTT

V gene: TRBV7-9
J gene: TRBJ1-2
clone size: -
D gene: -
CDR3 protein: CASSVSQGRANYGYTF
CDR3 DNA: TGTGCCAGCAGCGTCTCCCAGGGGAGAGCTAACTATGGCTACACCTTC

V gene: TRBV24-1
J gene: TRBJ1-1
clone size: -
D gene: -
CDR3 protein: CATSGVGAAEAFF
CDR3 DNA: TGTGCCACCAGTGGTGTCGGAGCCGCTGAAGCTTTCTTT

V gene: TRBV5-1
J gene: TRBJ2-7
clone size: -
D gene: -
CDR3 protein: CASSPDPQGEQYF
CDR3 DNA: TGCGCCAGCAGCCCGGACCCCCAGGGCGAGCAGTACTTC

V gene: TRBV2
J gene: TRBJ1-1
clone size: -
D gene: -
CDR3 protein: CASSGSVQTWSTEAFF
CDR3 DNA: TGTGCCAGCAGTGGGTCCGTACAGACCTGGAGCACTGAAGCTTTCTTT

V gene: TRBV5-4
J gene: TRBJ2-2
clone size: -
D gene: -
CDR3 protein: CASSLSRGANTGELFF
CDR3 DNA: TGTGCCAGCAGCTTGAGTAGGGGTGCGAACACCGGGGAGCTGTTTTTT

V gene: TRBV4-1
J gene: TRBJ2-5
clone size: -
D gene: TRBD2
CDR3 protein: CASSQEGAGGYQETQYF
CDR3 DNA: TGCGCCAGCAGCCAAGAAGGGGCGGGGGGGTACCAAGAGACCCAGTACTTC

V gene: TRBV19
J gene: TRBJ1-1
clone size: -
D gene: -
CDR3 protein: CASSRAGTHLSTEAFF
CDR3 DNA: TGTGCCAGTAGCCGGGCCGGGACTCACCTCTCCACTGAAGCTTTCTTT

V gene: TRBV10-3
J gene: TRBJ2-3
clone size: -
D gene: -
CDR3 protein: CAISESAKAAQYF
CDR3 DNA: TGTGCCATCAGTGAGTCAGCGAAGGCCGCGCAGTATTTT

V gene: TRBV3-1/TRBV3-2
J gene: TRBJ2-1
clone size: -
D gene: -
CDR3 protein: CASSPLASGGEQFF
CDR3 DNA: TGTGCCAGCAGTCCACTGGCTTCTGGGGGTGAGCAGTTCTTC

V gene: TRBV4-1
J gene: TRBJ1-1
clone size: -
D gene: -
CDR3 protein: CASSRSREWVNTEAFF
CDR3 DNA: TGCGCCAGCAGCCGCAGTAGGGAGTGGGTGAACACTGAAGCTTTCTTT

V gene: TRBV18
J gene: TRBJ1-1
clone size: -
D gene: -
CDR3 protein: CASSGSGGGTEAFF
CDR3 DNA: TGTGCCAGCTCTGGTTCGGGGGGGGGCACTGAAGCTTTCTTT

V gene: TRBV7-9
J gene: TRBJ1-1
clone size: -
D gene: TRBD1
CDR3 protein: CASSPGTGLLDEAFF
CDR3 DNA: TGTGCCAGCAGCCCCGGGACAGGGTTATTGGATGAAGCTTTCTTT

V gene: TRBV12-3/TRBV12-4
J gene: TRBJ1-1
clone size: few
D gene: -
CDR3 protein: CASSGRSEAFF
CDR3 DNA: TGTGCCAGCAGCGGGCGGTCTGAAGCTTTCTTT

V gene: TRBV18
J gene: TRBJ2-7
clone size: -
D gene: -
CDR3 protein: CASSQADPSPEQYF
CDR3 DNA: TGTGCCAGCTCACAGGCGGATCCCTCGCCCGAGCAGTACTTC

V gene: TRBV4-1
J gene: TRBJ1-4
clone size: few
D gene: -
CDR3 protein: CASSQGFRGEKLFF
CDR3 DNA: TGCGCCAGCAGCCAGGGCTTTCGAGGGGAAAAACTGTTTTTT

V gene: TRBV6-1
J gene: TRBJ2-6
clone size: -
D gene: -
CDR3 protein: CASSEALQESGANVLTF
CDR3 DNA: TGTGCCAGCAGTGAAGCGCTACAGGAGTCTGGGGCCAACGTCCTGACTTTC

V gene: TRBV18
J gene: TRBJ1-4
clone size: -
D gene: -
CDR3 protein: CASSPPGGTNEKLFF
CDR3 DNA: TGTGCCAGCTCACCACCAGGGGGAACTAATGAAAAACTGTTTTTT

V gene: TRBV5-6
J gene: TRBJ1-5
clone size: -
D gene: -
CDR3 protein: CASSLWGRNQPQHF
CDR3 DNA: TGTGCCAGCAGCCTTTGGGGTCGCAATCAGCCCCAGCATTTT

V gene: TRBV3-1/TRBV3-2
J gene: TRBJ2-3
clone size: -
D gene: -
CDR3 protein: CASSQDAQATDTQYF
CDR3 DNA: TGTGCCAGCAGCCAAGATGCACAGGCCACAGATACGCAGTATTTT

V gene: TRBV5-1
J gene: TRBJ2-5
clone size: -
D gene: TRBD2
CDR3 protein: CASRASGGPSIGETQYF
CDR3 DNA: TGCGCCAGCAGGGCTAGCGGGGGCCCTTCGATTGGGGAGACCCAGTACTTC

V gene: TRBV5-1
J gene: TRBJ2-5
clone size: -
D gene: -
CDR3 protein: CASSVDSFQETQYF
CDR3 DNA: TGCGCCAGCAGCGTGGACAGCTTTCAAGAGACCCAGTACTTC

V gene: TRBV27
J gene: TRBJ1-2
clone size: -
D gene: -
CDR3 protein: CASSLAGTYGYTF
CDR3 DNA: TGTGCCAGCAGTTTAGCGGGGACCTATGGCTACACCTTC

V gene: TRBV6-5
J gene: TRBJ2-7
clone size: -
D gene: -
CDR3 protein: CASSRVKGPMLEQYF
CDR3 DNA: TGTGCCAGCAGTAGGGTAAAGGGGCCCATGCTGGAGCAGTACTTC

V gene: TRBV6-5
J gene: TRBJ1-6
clone size: few
D gene: -
CDR3 protein: CASRPDAYSPLHF
CDR3 DNA: TGTGCCAGCAGGCCGGACGCGTATTCACCCCTCCACTTT

V gene: TRBV12-3/TRBV12-4
J gene: TRBJ2-3
clone size: -
D gene: -
CDR3 protein: CASTQVEGTQYF
CDR3 DNA: TGTGCCAGCACCCAAGTGGAAGGTACGCAGTATTTT

V gene: TRBV15
J gene: TRBJ2-3
clone size: -
D gene: TRBD1
CDR3 protein: CATSRPGQTTDTQYF
CDR3 DNA: TGTGCCACCAGCAGGCCGGGACAGACCACAGATACGCAGTATTTT